The present T cell receptor beta chain was sequenced within a study of cytomegalovirus exposure and HLA in healthy donors (dated by TCRdb to the late 2010s). Context from the whole study: The 666 repertoires of the first cohort and the roughly 120 validation repertoires were produced on the same platform, according to a later analysis. The study aimed to test whether cataloging public T cell receptors could reveal signatures of past pathogen exposure. In addition to the first cohort of several hundred subjects, a separate validation cohort of approximately 130 different subjects was used. To predict cytomegalovirus infection status, the study combined high-throughput TCR immunosequencing, statistical association of individual TCRs with disease status, and machine learning. The investigation overall reported the following: The study gave a list of about 160 TCR beta chains associated with cytomegalovirus. In a later analysis, TCRs clustered in the first cohort were found to also tend to co-occur in the roughly 130 validation repertoires, with 94% of cluster scores above 0. All 130 or so repertoires were used to score co-occurrence in the validation cohort in a later analysis, because that analysis had no HLA typing for the cohort. Most TCR sequences were observed very rarely across donors, whereas some public TCRs were present in many individuals. The classifier was reported to diagnose cytomegalovirus status with high specificity and sensitivity in both the original cohort and the validation cohort. According to the authors, the approach could potentially be generalized to other disease states and immunological phenotypes. In vitro tests confirmed that a few of the cytomegalovirus-associated TCR beta chains recognize cytomegalovirus antigens.

The donors were included in the validation cohort of 120 subjects, a group kept apart from the roughly 610-subject first cohort. The CDR3 goes from the cysteine to the phenylalanine over 18 residues. Only the CDR3 DNA is retained, 54 bases long and in frame from the first base. According to the germline V gene, CDR1 reads SGHAT and CDR2 reads FQNNGV. V is reduced by 1 base and J by 0 bases, leaving a spacing of 17 bases between them. As concerns this clone: The antigen it binds to is not known. It has no much larger one-base neighbor in the sample; base qualities were not kept.

Libraries were constructed by the immunoSEQ multiplex PCR assay. For the original study's pipeline: A statistical classification framework was developed to diagnose cytomegalovirus status using the catalog of TCR beta chain sequences. Drawn from immuneACCESS, this table holds only the in-frame rearrangements with V and J called that TCRdb kept. Clones are partly lost; checked studies trace under half to an unresolved V gene and leave the rest unexplained. V and J calls and clone size are given by that table; D and trimming were obtained from the DNA. The sample table records approximately 90,000 clones; around 93% of these occur just once. The ten biggest clones cover about 1% of the sample.

The material sequenced was PBMCs. The source of this sequence is a woman in her twenties or thirties in good health and CMV-seropositive. The rearranged chain carries TRBV11-2 and TRBJ2-3, with a weak D call of TRBD2 (6 bases match). The DNA sequence is given as TGTGCCAGCAGCTTAGGTTCTTTTTGGGGGACTAGCACAGATACGCAGTATTTT. Translated, this is CASSLGSFWGTSTDTQYF.